This T cell receptor beta chain was captured by sequencing in a study of shared clonotypes between healthy human individuals (TCRdb year 2020). Looking at the study overall: Three men and a couple of women, aged 18 to 49 years, made up the cohort. Different laboratories and diverse techniques were used to prepare libraries and sequence TCR repertoires, to increase sequencing depth and limit assay-specific biases. Per donor, three plates each were used for CD4 naive and CD4 memory, two for CD8 naive, and one for CD8 memory. Per donor, leukapheresis produced somewhere between about 0.9 and 9 billion PBMCs. To estimate repertoire size and how much clonotype sharing occurs between individuals, the study deeply sequenced the blood TCR repertoires of several healthy adults.

Study-wide findings and limitations: Across a handful of donors, about 5.2% of naive CD4, more than 3% of naive CD8, around 2.5% of memory CD4, and under 0.45% of memory CD8 clonotypes were shared. Because the study included a small number of donors, the genetic and exposure-history diversity represented was limited. Larger estimated clonotype richness was generally found for naive subsets than for memory subsets. Based on pairwise subsampling, the degree of clonotype sharing among donors was expected to be affected by sequencing depth. Even with the large sequencing depth, rarefaction of the sorted-subset datasets indicated that sequencing was incomplete. Clonotypes shared by all four sorted-subset donors showed higher generation probabilities than non-shared clonotypes. Sampling was restricted to blood, and TCR repertoires in tissues likely differ from the TCR repertoires found in blood.

Using the deep immunoSEQ assay, TCR CDR3 regions were amplified from genomic DNA by multiplex PCR. Extracted genomic DNA from each cell subset was spread evenly across all wells of several immunoSEQ 96-well plates, with each plate serving as a replicate. Each replicate PCR for sorted subsets received around 200 ng genomic DNA, equal to about 30,000 T cell genomes. Purified libraries were measured with a Qubit 3.0 fluorometer, size-checked on a Bioanalyzer 2100, and measured again with the KAPA Library Quantification kit. Every immunoSEQ 96-well plate was sequenced on a dedicated single-read 150-cycle Illumina NextSeq 550 flow cell. The original pipeline was this. Because the immunoSEQ output included only junctional sequences and no quality scores, the filtering could not be the same as the filtering used for full-length reads. Sequences were annotated with PyIR, a Python wrapper for IgBLAST v1.9, using IMGT germline references to assign V/J genes and CDR3. Reads were removed for weak V/J assignments (E-value above 1e-6), missing CDR3, stop codons, out-of-frame junctions, or ambiguous translated residues. V3J clonotypes were defined as sequences sharing an identical inferred V gene, J gene, and CDR3 amino acid sequence. Percentage overlap between repertoires was computed as shared unique clonotypes divided by the size of the smaller repertoire. Repertoire richness was assessed with RTK rarefaction, the Chao1 estimator, and Recon v2.1 estimates of unobserved clonotypes. OLGA was used to compute generation probabilities for all TCRbeta clonotypes that the gDNA method yielded from several donors. What TCRdb holds here is the immuneACCESS table cut down to in-frame rearrangements. Part of the clones is not present; checked against another copy, under half of the missing clones reflect an unresolved V gene, and the others are unexplained. The DNA gave D and trimming, while V, J and clone size come from that table. This sample lists under 850,000 clones; about 91% were detected once. Nearly 25% of the sample belongs to the ten largest clones.

CD8 naive samples were CD45RO-negative cells positively selected for CCR7, giving a CD45RA+CCR7+ population that excluded TemRA cells. The donors were healthy, HIV-negative adults who had no recently reported acute infections or vaccinations. Only Caucasian adults living in Nashville, Tennessee, USA were represented among the donors. Blood was collected by leukapheresis, and PBMCs were isolated by Ficoll-Histopaque density gradient centrifugation and then cryopreserved in liquid nitrogen vapor phase. Analytical flow cytometry was used to check the purity and quantity of each magnetically sorted T cell population. From each sorted fraction, genomic DNA was isolated and quantified by UV absorbance on a Nanodrop 2000c. CDR1 and CDR2 are read off the germline V gene as SGDLS and YYNGEE. V is clipped by 4 bases and J by 2 bases, and the sequence between their germline boundaries is 19 bases long. The CDR3 numbers 18 residues from cysteine through phenylalanine. Just the 54-base CDR3 DNA is kept, in frame starting at base 1.

With respect to this clone: Its antigen is still unknown. The input lacks base qualities; no much larger clone sits a single base away.

The chain is made from TRBV9 and TRBJ2-6, with TRBD1 perhaps the D gene, on 6 matching bases. Sequencing was performed on naive CD8+ T cells sorted from blood. Explained via the paper, the cell subset or site label denotes: CD45RA+CCR7+. This TCR came from a young man in good health. The CDR3 in this case is CASSTHRTGWAGANVLTF. The nucleotides are TGTGCCAGCAGCACCCATCGAACAGGGTGGGCTGGGGCCAACGTCCTGACTTTC.